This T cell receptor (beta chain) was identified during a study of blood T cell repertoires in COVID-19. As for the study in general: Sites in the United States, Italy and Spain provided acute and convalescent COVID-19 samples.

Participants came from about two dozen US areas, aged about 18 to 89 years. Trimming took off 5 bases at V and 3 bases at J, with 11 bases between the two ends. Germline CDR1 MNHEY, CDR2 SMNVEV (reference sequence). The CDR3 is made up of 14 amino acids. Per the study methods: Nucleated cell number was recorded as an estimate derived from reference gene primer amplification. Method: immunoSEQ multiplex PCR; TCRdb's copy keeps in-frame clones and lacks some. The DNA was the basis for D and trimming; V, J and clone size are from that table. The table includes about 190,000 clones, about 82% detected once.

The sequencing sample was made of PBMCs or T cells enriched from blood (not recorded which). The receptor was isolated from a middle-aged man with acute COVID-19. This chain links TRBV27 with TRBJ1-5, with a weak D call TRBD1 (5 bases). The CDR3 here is CASSPQGYNQPQHF. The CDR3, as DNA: TGTGCCAGCAGTCCTCAGGGATACAATCAGCCCCAGCATTTT.